The sample holds many counts of the clone carrying this T cell receptor (beta chain). Its specificity is not known. Together with thyroid ultrasound, orbital computed tomography, serum thyroxine and TRAb, clinical symptoms were used for diagnoses. The CDR3 totals 14 residues. Germline loops: CDR1 GTSNPN, CDR2 SVGIG (reference sequence). Trimming cost V 0 bases and J 2 bases, with 7 bases left between them. This specimen belongs to a study of T cells in Graves' hyperthyroidism and ophthalmopathy. Looking at the study overall: Peripheral blood was acquired at first diagnosis, ahead of any therapy whatsoever. Study conclusions and caveats: Most clonotypes expanded in thyroid above 0.001 were likewise present in blood.

Researchers took RNA transcripts and amplified the TCR beta CDR3 regions from them. Using the HTBI primer set, a first-round RT-PCR was run on the TCR CDR3. TCRdb re-derived calls from the multiplex PCR reads in MiXCR, one entry per CDR3 protein. The sample lists some 600,000 distinct CDR3 sequences, about 15% occurring once. The receptor was derived from a woman aged 25 to 39 with Graves' hyperthyroidism that later progressed to Graves' ophthalmopathy. The chain joins TRBV30 to TRBJ2-2; D not resolved. Sequenced sample: blood. The CDR3 DNA sequence: TGTGCCTGGAGTGTACCTCCTAACACCGGGGAGCTGTTTTTT. It specifies CAWSVPPNTGELFF. Supplemented by reference TRBV30 and TRBJ2-2, the full variable domain reads SQTIHQWPATLVQPVGSPLSLECTVEGTSNPNLYWYRQAAGRGLQLLFYSVGIGQISSEVPQNLSASRPQDRQFILSSKKLLLSDSGFYLCAWSVPPNTGELFFGEGSRLTVL.